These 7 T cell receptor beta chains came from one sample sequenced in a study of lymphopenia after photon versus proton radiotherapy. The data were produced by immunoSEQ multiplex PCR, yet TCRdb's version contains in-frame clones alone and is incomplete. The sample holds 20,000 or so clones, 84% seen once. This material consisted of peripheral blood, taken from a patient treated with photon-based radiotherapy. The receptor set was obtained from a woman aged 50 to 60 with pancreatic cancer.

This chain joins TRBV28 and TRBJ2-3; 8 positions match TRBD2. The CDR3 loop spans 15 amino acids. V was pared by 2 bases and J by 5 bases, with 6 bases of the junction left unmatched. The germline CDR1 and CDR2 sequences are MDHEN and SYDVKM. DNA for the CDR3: TGTGCCAGCAGTTTAAATCGGGAGGGCCTAGATACGCAGTATTTT. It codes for CASSLNREGLDTQYF.

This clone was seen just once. The DNA of the CDR3 is TGTGCCAGCAGTTACTCTTGGGACACAACCGGGGAGCTGTTTTTT. Protein: CASSYSWDTTGELFF. The chain carries TRBV6-6 and TRBJ2-2; D perhaps matches TRBD1 (6 bases). The germline V and J ends were trimmed by 0 bases and 5 bases, with 10 bases remaining between them. This CDR3 is built from 15 residues. Germline values: CDR1 MNHNY, CDR2 SVGAGI (reference sequence).

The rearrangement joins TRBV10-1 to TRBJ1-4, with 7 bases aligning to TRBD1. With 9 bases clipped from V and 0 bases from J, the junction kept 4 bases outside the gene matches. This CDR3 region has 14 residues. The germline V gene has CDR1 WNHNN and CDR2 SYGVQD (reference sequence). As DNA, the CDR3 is TGCGCCAGAGACAGGGTTGCAACTAATGAAAAACTGTTTTTT. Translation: CARDRVATNEKLFF.

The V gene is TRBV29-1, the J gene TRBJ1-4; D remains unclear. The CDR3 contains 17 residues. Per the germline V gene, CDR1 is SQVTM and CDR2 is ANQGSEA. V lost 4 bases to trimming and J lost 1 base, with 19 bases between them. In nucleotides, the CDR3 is TGCAGCGTTGCCGGACCGTCCGCCGACGGAACTAATGAAAAACTGTTTTTT. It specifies CSVAGPSADGTNEKLFF.

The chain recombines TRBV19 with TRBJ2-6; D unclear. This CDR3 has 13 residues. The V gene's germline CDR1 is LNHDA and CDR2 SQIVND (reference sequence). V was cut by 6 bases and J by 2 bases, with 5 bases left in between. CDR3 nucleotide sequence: TGTGCCAGTAGCTGGACTGGGGCCAACGTCCTGACTTTC. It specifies CASSWTGANVLTF.

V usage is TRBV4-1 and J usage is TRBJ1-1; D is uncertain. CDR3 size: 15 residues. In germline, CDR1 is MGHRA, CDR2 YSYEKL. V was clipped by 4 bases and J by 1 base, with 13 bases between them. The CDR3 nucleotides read TGCGCCAGCAGCCTCGGGCGGGGAAGGAACACTGAAGCTTTCTTT. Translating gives CASSLGRGRNTEAFF.

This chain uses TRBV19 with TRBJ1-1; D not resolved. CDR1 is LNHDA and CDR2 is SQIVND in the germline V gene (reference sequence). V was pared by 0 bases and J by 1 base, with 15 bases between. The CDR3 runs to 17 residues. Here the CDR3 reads CASSIEGLAAGNTEAFF. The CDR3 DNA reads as TGTGCCAGTAGTATAGAAGGCCTAGCAGCGGGGAACACTGAAGCTTTCTTT.